This T cell receptor beta chain derives from a study of cytomegalovirus exposure and HLA in healthy donors. Broader study findings: Equally common other TCR beta chains were less clonally expanded than HLA-associated ones, a later analysis found.

To note about this clone: The antigen is not known.

Trimming cost V 5 bases and J 1 base; bases outside gene matches: 9. The CDR3 covers 16 residues. The germline CDR1 and CDR2 sequences are SSHAT and FNYEAQ (reference sequence). In the PCR, 60 Vbeta and 13 Jbeta primers were used. The repertoire was sequenced with immunoSEQ multiplex PCR; TCRdb's copy has only in-frame clones and lacks some. In the table there are 110,000 to 150,000 clones, about two thirds of which are singletons. The rearrangement links TRBV7-7 to TRBJ2-5, with 8 bases lining up with TRBD1. This TCR came from a man aged 40-55 years in good health and CMV-seronegative. The specimen sequenced was PBMCs. The CDR3 loop is CASSPTGVGGQETQYF. CDR3 DNA: TGTGCCAGCAGCCCGACAGGGGTAGGAGGCCAAGAGACCCAGTACTTC.